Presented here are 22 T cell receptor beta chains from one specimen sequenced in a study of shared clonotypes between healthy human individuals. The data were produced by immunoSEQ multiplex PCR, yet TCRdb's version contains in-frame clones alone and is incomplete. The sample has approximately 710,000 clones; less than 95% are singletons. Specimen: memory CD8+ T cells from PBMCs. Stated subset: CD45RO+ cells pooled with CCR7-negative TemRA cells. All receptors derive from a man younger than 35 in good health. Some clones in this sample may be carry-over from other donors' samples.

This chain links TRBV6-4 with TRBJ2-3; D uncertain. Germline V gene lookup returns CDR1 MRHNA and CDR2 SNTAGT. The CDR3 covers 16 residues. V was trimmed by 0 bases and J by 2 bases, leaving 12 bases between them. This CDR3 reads CASSDSVGGPTDTQYF. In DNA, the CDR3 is TGTGCCAGCAGTGACTCGGTTGGTGGGCCCACAGATACGCAGTATTTT.

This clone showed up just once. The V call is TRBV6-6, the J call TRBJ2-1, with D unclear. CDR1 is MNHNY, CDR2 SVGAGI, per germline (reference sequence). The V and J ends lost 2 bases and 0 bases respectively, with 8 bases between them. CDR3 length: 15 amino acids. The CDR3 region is CASSYDRSSYNEQFF. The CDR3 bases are TGTGCCAGCAGTTACGATCGTAGCTCCTACAATGAGCAGTTCTTC.

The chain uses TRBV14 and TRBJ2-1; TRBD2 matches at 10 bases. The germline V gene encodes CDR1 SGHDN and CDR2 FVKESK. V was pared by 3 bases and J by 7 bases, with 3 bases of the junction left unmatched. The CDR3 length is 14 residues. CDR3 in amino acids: CASSQGLAWNEQFF. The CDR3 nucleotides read TGTGCCAGCAGCCAGGGACTAGCGTGGAATGAGCAGTTCTTC.

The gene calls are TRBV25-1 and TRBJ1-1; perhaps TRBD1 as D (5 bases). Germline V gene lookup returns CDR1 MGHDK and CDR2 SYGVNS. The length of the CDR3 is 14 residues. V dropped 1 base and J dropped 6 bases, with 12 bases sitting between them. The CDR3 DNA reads TGTGCCAGCAGTGAATTCGGTTCCAGGGCTGAAGCTTTCTTT. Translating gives CASSEFGSRAEAFF. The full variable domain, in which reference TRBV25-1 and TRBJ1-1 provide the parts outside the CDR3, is EADIYQTPRYLVIGTGKKITLECSQTMGHDKMYWYQQDPGMELHLIHYSYGVNSTEKGDLSSESTVSRIRTEHFPLTLESARPSHTSQYLCASSEFGSRAEAFFGQGTRLTVV.

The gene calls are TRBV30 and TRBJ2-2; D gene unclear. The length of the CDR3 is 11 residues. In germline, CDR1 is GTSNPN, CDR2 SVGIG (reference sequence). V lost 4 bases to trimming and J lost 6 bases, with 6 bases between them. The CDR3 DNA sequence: TGTGCCTGGATTTGGGCCGGGGAGCTGTTTTTT. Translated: CAWIWAGELFF.

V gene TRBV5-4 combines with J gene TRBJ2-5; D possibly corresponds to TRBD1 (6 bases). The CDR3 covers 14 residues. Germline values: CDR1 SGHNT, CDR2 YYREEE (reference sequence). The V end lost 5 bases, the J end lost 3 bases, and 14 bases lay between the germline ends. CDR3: CASREDRSKETQYF. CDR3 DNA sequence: TGTGCCAGCAGGGAGGACAGATCCAAAGAGACCCAGTACTTC.

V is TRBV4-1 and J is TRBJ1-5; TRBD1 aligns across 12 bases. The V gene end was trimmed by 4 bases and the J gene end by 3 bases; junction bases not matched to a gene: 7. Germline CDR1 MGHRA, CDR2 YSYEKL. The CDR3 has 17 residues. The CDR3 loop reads CASSPGTGGINNQPQHF. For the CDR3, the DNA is TGCGCCAGCAGCCCGGGGACAGGGGGCATAAACAATCAGCCCCAGCATTTT.

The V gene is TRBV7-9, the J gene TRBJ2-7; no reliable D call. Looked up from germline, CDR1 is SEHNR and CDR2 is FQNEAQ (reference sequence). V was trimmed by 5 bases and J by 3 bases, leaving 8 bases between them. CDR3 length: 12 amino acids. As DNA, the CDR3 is TGTGCCAGCAGCGATAAGCGCTACGAGCAGTACTTC. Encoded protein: CASSDKRYEQYF.

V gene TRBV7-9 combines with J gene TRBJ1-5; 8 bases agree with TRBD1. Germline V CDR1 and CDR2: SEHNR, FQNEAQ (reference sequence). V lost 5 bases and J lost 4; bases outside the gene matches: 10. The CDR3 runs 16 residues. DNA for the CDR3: TGTGCCAGCAGCGGGAATGACAGGGGAGGAAATCAGCCCCAGCATTTT. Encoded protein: CASSGNDRGGNQPQHF. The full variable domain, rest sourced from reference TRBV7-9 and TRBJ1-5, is DTGVSQNPRHKITKRGQNVTFRCDPISEHNRLYWYRQTLGQGPEFLTYFQNEAQLEKSRLLSDRFSAERPKGSFSTLEIQRTEQGDSAMYLCASSGNDRGGNQPQHFGDGTRLSIL.

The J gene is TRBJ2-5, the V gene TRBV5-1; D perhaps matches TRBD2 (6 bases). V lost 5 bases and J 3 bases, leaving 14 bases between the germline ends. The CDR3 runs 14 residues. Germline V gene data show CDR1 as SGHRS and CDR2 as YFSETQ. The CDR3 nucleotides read TGCGCCAGCAGATCTCCGGGAGAAAAAGAGACCCAGTACTTC. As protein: CASRSPGEKETQYF.

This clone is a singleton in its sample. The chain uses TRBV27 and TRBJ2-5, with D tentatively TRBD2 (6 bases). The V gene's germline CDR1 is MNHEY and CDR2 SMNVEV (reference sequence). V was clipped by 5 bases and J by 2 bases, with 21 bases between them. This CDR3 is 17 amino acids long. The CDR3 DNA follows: TGTGCCAGCAGTCTATACCAAGGGACTCGCGGGCAAGAGACCCAGTACTTC. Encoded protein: CASSLYQGTRGQETQYF.

The CDR3 protein is CASSQDWGTQSSYEQYF. The CDR3 DNA follows: TGCGCCAGCAGCCAAGATTGGGGGACCCAGAGCTCCTACGAGCAGTACTTC. V is TRBV4-3 and J is TRBJ2-7, with D possibly being TRBD1 or TRBD2 (5 bases each). The CDR3 consists of 17 residues. Germline loops: CDR1 LGHNA, CDR2 YSLEER. Trimming took off 0 bases at V and 0 bases at J, with 15 bases between the two ends.

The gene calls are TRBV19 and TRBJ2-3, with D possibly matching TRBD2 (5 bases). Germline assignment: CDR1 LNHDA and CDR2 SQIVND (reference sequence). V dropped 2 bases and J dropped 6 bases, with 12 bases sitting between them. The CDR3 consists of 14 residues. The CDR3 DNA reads TGTGCCAGTAGTATATGGGCTAGCCCGGATACGCAGTATTTT. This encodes CASSIWASPDTQYF.

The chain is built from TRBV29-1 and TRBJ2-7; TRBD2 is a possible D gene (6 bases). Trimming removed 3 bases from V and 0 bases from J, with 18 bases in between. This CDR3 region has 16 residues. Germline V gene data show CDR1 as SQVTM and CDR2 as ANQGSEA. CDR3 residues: CSVERLELASSYEQYF. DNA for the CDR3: TGCAGCGTTGAGAGACTGGAACTAGCCTCCTCCTACGAGCAGTACTTC.

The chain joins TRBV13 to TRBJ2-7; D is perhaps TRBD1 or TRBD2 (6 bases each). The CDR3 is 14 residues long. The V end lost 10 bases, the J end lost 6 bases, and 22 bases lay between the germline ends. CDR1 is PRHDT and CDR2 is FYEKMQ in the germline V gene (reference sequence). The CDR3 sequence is CATSRGRRSSEQYF. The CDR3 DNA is TGTGCCACCTCTCGGGGGCGGAGGTCAAGCGAGCAGTACTTC.

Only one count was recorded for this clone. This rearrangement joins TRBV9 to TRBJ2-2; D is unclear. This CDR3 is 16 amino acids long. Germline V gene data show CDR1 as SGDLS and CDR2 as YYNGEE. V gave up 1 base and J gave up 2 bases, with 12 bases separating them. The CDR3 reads CASSVLRGPNTGELFF. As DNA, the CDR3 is TGTGCCAGCAGCGTACTACGAGGCCCTAACACCGGGGAGCTGTTTTTT.

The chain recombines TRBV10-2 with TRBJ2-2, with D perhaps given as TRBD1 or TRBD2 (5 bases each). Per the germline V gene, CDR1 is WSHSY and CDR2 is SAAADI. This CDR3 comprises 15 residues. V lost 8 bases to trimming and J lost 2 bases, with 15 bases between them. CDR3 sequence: CASGSPGPNTGELFF. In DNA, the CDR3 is TGCGCCAGCGGTAGTCCGGGGCCCAACACCGGGGAGCTGTTTTTT.

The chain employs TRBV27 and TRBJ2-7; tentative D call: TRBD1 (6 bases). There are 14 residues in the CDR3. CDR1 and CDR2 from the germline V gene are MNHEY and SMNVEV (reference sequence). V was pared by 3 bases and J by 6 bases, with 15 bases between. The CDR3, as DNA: TGTGCCAGCAGTTTGGCAGGGGCACCGTCCGAGCAGTACTTC. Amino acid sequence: CASSLAGAPSEQYF.

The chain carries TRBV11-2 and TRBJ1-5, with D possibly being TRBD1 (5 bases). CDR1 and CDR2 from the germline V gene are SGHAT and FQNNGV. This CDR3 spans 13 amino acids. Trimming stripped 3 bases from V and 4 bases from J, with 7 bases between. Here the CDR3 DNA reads TGTGCCAGCAGCTTCGGGGGGAATCAGCCCCAGCATTTT. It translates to CASSFGGNQPQHF.

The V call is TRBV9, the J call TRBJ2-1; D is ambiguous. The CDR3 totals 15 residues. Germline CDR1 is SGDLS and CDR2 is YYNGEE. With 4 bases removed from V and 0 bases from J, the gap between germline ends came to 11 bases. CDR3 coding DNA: TGTGCCAGCAGCTATGGAGCGAGCTCCTACAATGAGCAGTTCTTC. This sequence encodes CASSYGASSYNEQFF.

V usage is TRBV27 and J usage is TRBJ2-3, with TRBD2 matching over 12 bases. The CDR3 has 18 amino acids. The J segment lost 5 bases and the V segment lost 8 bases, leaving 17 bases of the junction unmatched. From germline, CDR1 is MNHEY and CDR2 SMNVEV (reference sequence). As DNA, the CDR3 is TGTGCCAGCGGGATGTGGAGTCTAGCGGGAGGGTGGGGAGATACGCAGTATTTT. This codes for CASGMWSLAGGWGDTQYF.

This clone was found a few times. The CDR3 nucleotides are TGTGCCAGCAGCGTCGCTGAGGGGGTGGGCACTGAAGCTTTCTTT. It translates to CASSVAEGVGTEAFF. The chain carries TRBV9 and TRBJ1-1; D is possibly TRBD1 (6 bases). V lost 2 bases and J lost 4, with 15 bases in between. The CDR3 covers 15 residues. Per the germline V gene, CDR1 is SGDLS and CDR2 is YYNGEE.